One sample yielded the 21 T cell receptor beta chains listed below, sequenced in a study of human T cells and chemical hapten exposure. Described time point: patch test 2, 6 weeks after DPC sensitization. As to treatment: therapeutic diphenylcyclopropenone sensitization with weekly scalp DPC. MiXCR was run by TCRdb on the RACE reads, yielding one entry per CDR3 protein. The sample has under 450,000 distinct CDR3 sequences, nearly 6.5% seen once. The sequencing used whole blood, collected in connection with sensitization to the hapten diphenylcyclopropenone (DPC). All receptors come from a young woman with alopecia areata. Some clones in this sample may be carry-over from other donors' samples.

The table lists this clonotype with many counts. V and J are TRBV29-1 and TRBJ2-5; D is perhaps TRBD2 (5 bases). CDR1 and CDR2 (germline): SQVTM, ANQGSEA. V gave up 5 bases and J gave up 5 bases, with 12 bases separating them. The CDR3 has 12 residues. CDR3 DNA sequence: TGCAGCGTTACAACCCCTAGCGAGACCCAGTACTTC. Residues: CSVTTPSETQYF.

This clonotype turned up a few times. The rearrangement uses TRBV11-2 and TRBJ1-3; no reliable D call. Trimming stripped 5 bases from V and 0 bases from J, with 17 bases between. Germline lookup yields CDR1 SGHAT and CDR2 FQNNGV. The CDR3 extends over 17 amino acids. The CDR3 DNA sequence: TGTGCCAGCAGCCCCTTACTAAGACCGAGCTCTGGAAACACCATATATTTT. This codes for CASSPLLRPSSGNTIYF.

V and J are TRBV12-3 or TRBV12-4 and TRBJ1-4; D is undetermined. The CDR3 is 14 amino acids. The V and J ends lost 5 bases and 4 bases respectively, with 11 bases between them. In DNA, the CDR3 is TGTGCCAGCAGTATCGGAACTTGTAATGAAAAACTGTTTTTT. This encodes CASSIGTCNEKLFF.

Many counts were recorded for this clonotype. The chain recombines TRBV11-2 with TRBJ1-6; no clear D. The V and J ends lost 3 bases and 18 bases respectively, with 18 bases between them. CDR3 size: 13 residues. Germline V gives CDR1 SGHAT, CDR2 FQNNGV. Here the CDR3 reads CASSFEFTDRAHF. The CDR3 DNA reads TGTGCCAGCAGCTTTGAATTCACGGACCGAGCCCACTTT.

There are many counts of this clonotype. J is TRBJ1-5 and V is TRBV6-2 or TRBV6-3, with 9 bases lining up with TRBD1. CDR1 and CDR2 from the germline V gene are MNHEY and SVGEGT. Losses at the gene ends were 4 bases for V and 5 bases for J; bases not matched to a gene: 6. The CDR3 length is 15 residues. The DNA of the CDR3 is TGTGCCAGCAGTTCCCCAGGGACAGGGTATCAGCCCCAGCATTTT. Protein sequence: CASSSPGTGYQPQHF.

In this sample, this clonotype turned up a few times. The chain couples TRBV7-9 to TRBJ2-3; D ambiguous. Germline V gene lookup returns CDR1 SEHNR and CDR2 FQNEAQ (reference sequence). The V gene lost 5 bases and the J gene lost 3 bases, with 9 bases spanning the gap. The CDR3 has 13 amino acids. The CDR3 is CASSPPQTDTQYF. Here the CDR3 DNA reads TGTGCCAGCAGCCCCCCTCAAACAGATACGCAGTATTTT.

The table lists this clonotype with many counts. The chain carries TRBV6-2 or TRBV6-3 and TRBJ2-1; D unresolved. CDR1 and CDR2 from the germline V gene are MNHEY and SVGEGT. The length of the CDR3 is 13 residues. Trimming took 3 bases from V and 4 from J, leaving 7 bases between them. CDR3 nucleotide sequence: TGTGCCAGCAGTTATTCGACTTACAATGAGCAGTTCTTC. As protein: CASSYSTYNEQFF.

A word on this clonotype: Just one base apart from a much larger clone, this may be a read error. Because the CDR3 is missing its conserved closing phenylalanine or tryptophan, this is likely a read error. This chain joins TRBV12-3 or TRBV12-4 and TRBJ1-2; D is undetermined. V was pared by 2 bases and J by 4 bases, with 2 bases between. This CDR3 is 11 amino acids long. CDR3 amino acids: CASSLLYGYTY. DNA for the CDR3: TGTGCCAGCAGTTTACTCTATGGCTACACCTAC.

V usage is TRBV12-3 or TRBV12-4 and J usage is TRBJ1-1; perhaps TRBD1 as D (6 bases). V lost 6 bases and J lost 4, with 12 bases in between. The CDR3 contains 13 residues. This chain's CDR3 is CASRPTGFTEAFF. The CDR3 DNA reads as TGTGCCAGCAGGCCTACAGGGTTCACTGAAGCTTTCTTT.

In this sample, this clonotype turned up many times. This chain connects TRBV20-1 to TRBJ1-4, with 10 bases lining up with TRBD1. After removal of 0 bases from V and 8 bases from J, the junction contained 6 bases not matched to a gene. The CDR3 has 15 amino acids. Germline CDR1 reads DFQATT; CDR2 reads SNEGSKA (reference sequence). CDR3 protein: CSARDPGTGEEKLFF. The CDR3 DNA is TGCAGTGCTAGAGATCCTGGGACAGGGGAAGAAAAACTGTTTTTT.

This clonotype was seen many times. The genes are TRBV18 and TRBJ1-5; D not certain. This CDR3 region has 14 residues. Germline CDR1 and CDR2: KGHSH and LQKENI. Trimming cost V 1 base and J 6 bases, with 10 bases left between them. CDR3: CASSPREDTQPQHF. The CDR3 region has the DNA TGTGCCAGCTCACCACGTGAGGATACTCAGCCCCAGCATTTT.

The rearrangement uses TRBV20-1 and TRBJ2-6; D not certain. CDR3 length: 15 residues. Trimming took off 3 bases at V and 1 base at J, with 10 bases between the two ends. CDR1 and CDR2 (germline): DFQATT, SNEGSKA (reference sequence). The CDR3 bases are TGCAGTGCTAGTCCCCTAGGTTCTGGGGCCAACGTCCTGACTTTC. This translates into CSASPLGSGANVLTF.

This clonotype showed up just a few times. The gene calls are TRBV7-2 and TRBJ2-5, with D hard to call. Germline CDR1 SGHTA, CDR2 FQGNSA. This CDR3 has 15 residues. The V and J ends lost 0 bases and 0 bases respectively, with 8 bases between them. For the CDR3, the DNA is TGTGCCAGCAGCTTAGCTGGGATCCACCAAGAGACCCAGTACTTC. Translating gives CASSLAGIHQETQYF.

The chain uses TRBV7-2 and TRBJ2-2; 11 bases align to TRBD1. The germline V gene has CDR1 SGHTA and CDR2 FQGNSA. The CDR3 sequence is 14 residues long. The V and J ends lost 5 bases and 7 bases, in that order; junction bases with no gene match: 3. CDR3 region: CASSPGQGDGELFF. CDR3 nucleotides: TGTGCCAGCAGCCCGGGACAGGGGGACGGGGAGCTGTTTTTT.

The sample holds a few counts of this clonotype. The V gene is TRBV11-2, the J gene TRBJ2-3; no clear D gene. Trimming stripped 3 bases from V and 6 bases from J, with 10 bases between. Germline V gene data show CDR1 as SGHAT and CDR2 as FQNNGV. The CDR3 runs 13 residues. CDR3 DNA sequence: TGTGCCAGCAGCTTCCCCCCACCGGATACGCAGTATTTT. Its translation: CASSFPPPDTQYF.

The rearrangement uses TRBV6-2 or TRBV6-3 and TRBJ2-3; 8 bases line up with TRBD2. The CDR3 runs to 17 residues. J lost 6 bases, V lost 6 bases, and 17 bases had no gene match. CDR1 MNHEY and CDR2 SVGEGT come from the germline V gene. As DNA, the CDR3 is TGTGCCAGCAGCTCCTTAGTCCTGCGGGGGGTCGTGGATACGCAGTATTTT. Translated: CASSSLVLRGVVDTQYF.

This clonotype was recorded many times. The chain recombines TRBV3-1 with TRBJ1-5, with TRBD1 matching 8 bases. Germline V lookup: CDR1 LGHDT, CDR2 YNNKEL (reference sequence). J lost 5 bases, V lost 4 bases, and 4 bases had no gene match. The CDR3 has 14 residues. CDR3 in amino acids: CASSPTGVYQPQHF. The CDR3 DNA follows: TGTGCCAGCAGCCCGACAGGGGTCTATCAGCCCCAGCATTTT.

This clonotype was counted between two and nine times. The chain recombines TRBV7-9 with TRBJ1-3; 7 bases are a match to TRBD1. V gave up 2 bases and J gave up 16 bases; unmatched junction bases: 11. Germline values: CDR1 SEHNR, CDR2 FQNEAQ (reference sequence). The CDR3 extends over 13 amino acids. The CDR3 reads CASSLSETGSVYF. Here the CDR3 DNA reads TGTGCCAGCAGCTTATCCGAGACAGGGAGCGTCTATTTT.

This clonotype showed up just a few times. V and J are TRBV6-2 or TRBV6-3 and TRBJ2-5; D is unresolved. V lost 1 base and J 2 bases, leaving 8 bases between the germline ends. This CDR3 comprises 14 residues. Germline V gene lookup returns CDR1 MNHEY and CDR2 SVGEGT. CDR3: CASSYFGVQETQYF. The CDR3 nucleotides are TGTGCCAGCAGTTACTTTGGGGTTCAAGAGACCCAGTACTTC.

V and J are TRBV20-1 and TRBJ2-3; D not certain. The CDR3 runs to 15 residues. CDR1 and CDR2 from the germline V gene are DFQATT and SNEGSKA (reference sequence). With 6 bases removed from V and 6 bases from J, the gap between germline ends came to 22 bases. This CDR3 is CSAQLDGFSSDTQYF. The CDR3 nucleotides read TGCAGTGCACAACTCGACGGGTTCAGCTCGGATACGCAGTATTTT.

This clonotype was seen a few times. V gene TRBV20-1 combines with J gene TRBJ2-3; 10 bases fit TRBD2. The CDR3 extends over 14 amino acids. Trimming took 3 bases from V and 3 from J; bases not matched to a gene: 3. The V gene's germline CDR1 is DFQATT and CDR2 SNEGSKA (reference sequence). DNA of the CDR3: TGCAGTGCTAGGTCTAGCGGGGGAACAGATACGCAGTATTTT. Protein: CSARSSGGTDTQYF.